This TCR beta chain was observed in a study of early T cells in non-severe SARS-CoV-2 infection. Study observations and caveats: CD4 and private specificities were missed by VDJdb matching, which favored anti-spike CD8 responses.

TCRdb re-derived calls from the 5' RACE reads in MiXCR, one entry per CDR3 protein. This table holds around 33,000 distinct CDR3 sequences, roughly 4.5% found once. This clonotype was detected many times. Its antigen is currently unknown. Material: whole blood. The sequence was obtained from an adult who was a healthcare worker with PCR-confirmed SARS-CoV-2 infection or an uninfected control (not recorded which).

CDR3 sequence reads: CASSEEHNSPLHF. The CDR3 DNA follows: TGTGCCAGCAGCGAGGAGCATAATTCACCCCTCCACTTT. The rearrangement uses TRBV9 and TRBJ1-6; D is unresolved. V shed 3 bases and J shed 5 bases, with 6 bases lying between them. Looked up from germline, CDR1 is SGDLS and CDR2 is YYNGEE. This CDR3 contains 13 residues.